The next 3 T cell receptor beta chains were all read from a single sample in a study of OX40 agonist ivuxolimab in advanced cancers. TCRdb's copy holds only in-frame clones and misses some; the assay was immunoSEQ multiplex PCR. The table lists 70,000 to 85,000 clones, roughly 90% of them singletons, with around 0.69% in the top ten. This sample comprised CD4+ or CD8+ T cells sorted from blood, obtained in a trial of the OX40 agonist ivuxolimab. The receptors here all came from an adult with an advanced solid tumor such as melanoma, head and neck, liver or kidney cancer.

Only one count was recorded for this clone. The chain combines TRBV14 with TRBJ2-7; D not resolved. The CDR3 spans 10 residues. V shed 8 bases and J shed 5 bases, with 7 bases lying between them. Germline V CDR1 and CDR2: SGHDN, FVKESK. In nucleotides, the CDR3 is TGTGCCAGCGGGCATCACGAGCAGTACTTC. Its protein is CASGHHEQYF.

The V and J genes are TRBV4-1 and TRBJ2-7; D possibly corresponds to TRBD2 (5 bases). The germline V gene encodes CDR1 MGHRA and CDR2 YSYEKL. This CDR3 is built from 15 residues. The V end lost 4 bases, the J end lost 3 bases, and 16 bases lay between the germline ends. The CDR3 nucleotides are TGCGCCAGCAGCCCCTCCCACGGGGTGGGCTACGAGCAGTACTTC. Its protein is CASSPSHGVGYEQYF.

V gene TRBV30 combines with J gene TRBJ2-1; TRBD2 might be the D (5 bases). The CDR3 runs 15 residues. Germline lookup yields CDR1 GTSNPN and CDR2 SVGIG (reference sequence). Trimming cost V 3 bases and J 10 bases, with 22 bases left between them. CDR3 nucleotides: TGTGCCTGGAGGTCTAGCTTATACCCCTTTGAGGAGCAGTTCTTC. Its translation: CAWRSSLYPFEEQFF.